This T cell receptor (beta chain) derives from a study of blood T cell repertoires in COVID-19. Using immunoSEQ multiplex PCR, the repertoire was profiled, and TCRdb retains in-frame clones only, with some absent. The sample contains approximately 270,000 clones, nearly 90% of which appear only once. In terms of age and location, participants ranged from about 18 to 95 years and lived in under 30 US areas. This CDR3 spans 11 amino acids. V was pared by 3 bases and J by 4 bases, with 4 bases between. Germline V lookup: CDR1 LGHNA, CDR2 YNFKEQ. Sequencing was carried out using PBMCs or T cells enriched from blood (not recorded which). The chain recombines TRBV4-2 with TRBJ2-7; D is unclear. The sequence derives from a woman in her sixties or seventies who had recovered from COVID-19. The CDR3: CASSHQYEQYF. The CDR3 coding sequence is TGTGCCAGCAGCCACCAGTACGAGCAGTACTTC.